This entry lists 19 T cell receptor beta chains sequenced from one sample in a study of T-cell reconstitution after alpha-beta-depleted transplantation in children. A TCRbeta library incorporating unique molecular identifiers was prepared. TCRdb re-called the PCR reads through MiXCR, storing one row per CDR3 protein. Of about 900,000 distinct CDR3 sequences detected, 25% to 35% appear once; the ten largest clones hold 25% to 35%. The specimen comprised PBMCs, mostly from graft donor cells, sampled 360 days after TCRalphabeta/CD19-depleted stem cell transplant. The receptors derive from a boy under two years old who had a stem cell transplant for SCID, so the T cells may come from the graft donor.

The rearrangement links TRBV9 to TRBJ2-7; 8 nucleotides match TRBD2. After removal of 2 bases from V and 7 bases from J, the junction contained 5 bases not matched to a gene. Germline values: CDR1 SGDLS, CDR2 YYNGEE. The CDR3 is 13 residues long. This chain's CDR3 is CASSVGLAEEQYF. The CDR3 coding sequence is TGTGCCAGCAGCGTTGGACTAGCAGAAGAGCAGTACTTC.

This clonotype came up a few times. CDR3 bases: TGCAGTGCTAGCACAGACAATAATTCACCCCTCCACTTT. Translated, it gives CSASTDNNSPLHF. The chain has TRBV20-1 and TRBJ1-6; D gene unclear. This CDR3 spans 13 amino acids. CDR1 and CDR2 (germline): DFQATT, SNEGSKA (reference sequence). V lost 3 bases to trimming and J lost 5 bases, with 8 bases between them.

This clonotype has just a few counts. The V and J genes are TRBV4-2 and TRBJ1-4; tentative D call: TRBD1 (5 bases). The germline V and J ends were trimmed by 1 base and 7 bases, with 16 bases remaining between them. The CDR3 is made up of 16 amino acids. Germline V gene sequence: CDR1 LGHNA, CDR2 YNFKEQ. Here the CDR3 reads CASSQASAGGIEKLFF. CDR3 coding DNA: TGTGCCAGCAGCCAAGCGTCGGCGGGGGGGATTGAAAAACTGTTTTTT.

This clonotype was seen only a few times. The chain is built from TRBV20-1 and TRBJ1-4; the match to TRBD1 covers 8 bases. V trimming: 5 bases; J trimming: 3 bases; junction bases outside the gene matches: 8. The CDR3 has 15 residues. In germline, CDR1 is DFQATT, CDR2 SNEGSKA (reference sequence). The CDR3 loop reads CSASLWDRPNEKLFF. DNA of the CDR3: TGCAGTGCTTCACTTTGGGACAGGCCTAATGAAAAACTGTTTTTT.

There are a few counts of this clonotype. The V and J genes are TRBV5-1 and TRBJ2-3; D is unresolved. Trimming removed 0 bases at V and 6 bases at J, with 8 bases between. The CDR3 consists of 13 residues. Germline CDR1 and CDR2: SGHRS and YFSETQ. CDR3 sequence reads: CASSLDSWDTQYF. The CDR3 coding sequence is TGCGCCAGCAGCTTGGACTCCTGGGATACGCAGTATTTT.

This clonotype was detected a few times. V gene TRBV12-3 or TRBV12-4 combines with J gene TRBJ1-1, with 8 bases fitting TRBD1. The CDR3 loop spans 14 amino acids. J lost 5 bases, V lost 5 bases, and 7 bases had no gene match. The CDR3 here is CASSLQGVVTEAFF. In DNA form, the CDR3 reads TGTGCCAGCAGTCTACAGGGGGTCGTGACTGAAGCTTTCTTT.

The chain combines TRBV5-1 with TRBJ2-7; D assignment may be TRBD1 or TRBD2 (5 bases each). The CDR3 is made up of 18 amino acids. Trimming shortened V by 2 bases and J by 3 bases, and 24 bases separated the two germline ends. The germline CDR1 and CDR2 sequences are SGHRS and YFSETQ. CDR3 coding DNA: TGCGCCAGCAGCTTCGGAATTTTCCGGGACCCCACCGACTACGAGCAGTACTTC. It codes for CASSFGIFRDPTDYEQYF.

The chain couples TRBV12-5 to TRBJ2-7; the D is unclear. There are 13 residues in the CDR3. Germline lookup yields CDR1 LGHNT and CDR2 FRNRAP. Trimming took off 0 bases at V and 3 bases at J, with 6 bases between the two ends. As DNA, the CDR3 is TGTGCTAGTGGTTTGGTAGATATCTACGAGCAGTACTTC. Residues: CASGLVDIYEQYF.

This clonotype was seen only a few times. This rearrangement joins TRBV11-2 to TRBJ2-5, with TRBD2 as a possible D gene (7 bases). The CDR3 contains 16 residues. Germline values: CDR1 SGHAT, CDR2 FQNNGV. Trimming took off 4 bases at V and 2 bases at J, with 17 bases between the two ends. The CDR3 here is CASSSRGGLTQETQYF. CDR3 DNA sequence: TGTGCCAGCAGCTCTAGGGGGGGCCTAACGCAAGAGACCCAGTACTTC. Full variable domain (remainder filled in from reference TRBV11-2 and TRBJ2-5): EAGVAQSPRYKIIEKRQSVAFWCNPISGHATLYWYQQILGQGPKLLIQFQNNGVVDDSQLPKDRFSAERLKGVDSTLKIQPAKLEDSAVYLCASSSRGGLTQETQYFGPGTRLLVL.

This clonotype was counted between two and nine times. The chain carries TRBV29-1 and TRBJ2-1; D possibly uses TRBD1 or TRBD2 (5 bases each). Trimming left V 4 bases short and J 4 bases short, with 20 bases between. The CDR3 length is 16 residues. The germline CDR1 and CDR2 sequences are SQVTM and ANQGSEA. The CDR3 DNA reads TGCAGCGTTGTAACGGGAAGGGAAGGGGTATACAATGAGCAGTTCTTC. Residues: CSVVTGREGVYNEQFF.

The CDR3 DNA reads TGTGCCAGCAGTTACTCGAACGTCCACGAGCAGTACTTC. Encoded protein: CASSYSNVHEQYF. The chain uses TRBV6-5 and TRBJ2-7; D is uncertain. Germline CDR1 MNHEY, CDR2 SVGAGI. Deletions cut 0 bases from V and 5 bases from J, with 8 bases between. The CDR3 spans 13 residues.

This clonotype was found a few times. This chain's CDR3 is CSARVNSYNSPLHF. CDR3 bases: TGCAGTGCTAGAGTGAACAGCTATAATTCACCCCTCCACTTT. The rearrangement uses TRBV20-1 and TRBJ1-6; unclear D gene. V was pared by 1 base and J by 3 bases, with 7 bases between. In germline, CDR1 is DFQATT, CDR2 SNEGSKA (reference sequence). There are 14 residues in the CDR3.

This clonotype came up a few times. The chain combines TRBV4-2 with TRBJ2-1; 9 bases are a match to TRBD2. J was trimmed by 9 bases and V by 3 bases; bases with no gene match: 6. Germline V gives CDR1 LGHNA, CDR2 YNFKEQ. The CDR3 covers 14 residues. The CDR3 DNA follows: TGTGCCAGCAGCCAGGCGGGGGGGAGACTTGAGCAGTTCTTC. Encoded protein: CASSQAGGRLEQFF.

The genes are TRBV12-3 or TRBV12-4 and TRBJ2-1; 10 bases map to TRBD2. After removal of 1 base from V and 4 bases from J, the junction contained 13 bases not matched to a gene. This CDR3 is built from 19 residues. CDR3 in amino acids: CASSLGPSGAGGLYNEQFF. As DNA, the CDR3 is TGTGCCAGCAGTTTAGGCCCCTCGGGAGCGGGGGGGCTATACAATGAGCAGTTCTTC.

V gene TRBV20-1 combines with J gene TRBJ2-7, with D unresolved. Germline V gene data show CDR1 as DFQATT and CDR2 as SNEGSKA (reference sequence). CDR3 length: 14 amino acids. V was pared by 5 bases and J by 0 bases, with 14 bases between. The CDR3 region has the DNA TGCAGTGCTTCCGGGCCAAACGACTCCTACGAGCAGTACTTC. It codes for CSASGPNDSYEQYF.

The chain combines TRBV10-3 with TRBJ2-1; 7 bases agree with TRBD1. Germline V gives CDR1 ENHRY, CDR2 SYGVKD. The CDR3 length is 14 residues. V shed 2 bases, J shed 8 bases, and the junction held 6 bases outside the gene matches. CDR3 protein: CAISEKGQSDEQFF. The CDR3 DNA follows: TGTGCCATCAGTGAGAAGGGACAGTCCGATGAGCAGTTCTTC.

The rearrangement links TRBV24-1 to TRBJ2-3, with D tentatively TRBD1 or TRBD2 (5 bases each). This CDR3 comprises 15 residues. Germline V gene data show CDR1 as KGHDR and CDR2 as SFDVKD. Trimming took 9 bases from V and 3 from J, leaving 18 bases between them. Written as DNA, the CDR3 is TGTGCCACCGCTCTTAGAGGGGAGAAGACAGATACGCAGTATTTT. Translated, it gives CATALRGEKTDTQYF.

CDR3 coding DNA: TGTGCCAGCAGTTCTCAGGGGGCCCCGGGGGCGCCCCAGCATTTT. It codes for CASSSQGAPGAPQHF. The chain combines TRBV6-5 with TRBJ1-5, with 8 bases lining up with TRBD1. CDR1 MNHEY and CDR2 SVGAGI come from the germline V gene. V dropped 4 bases and J dropped 9; count of bases not matched to a gene: 11. The CDR3 contains 15 residues.

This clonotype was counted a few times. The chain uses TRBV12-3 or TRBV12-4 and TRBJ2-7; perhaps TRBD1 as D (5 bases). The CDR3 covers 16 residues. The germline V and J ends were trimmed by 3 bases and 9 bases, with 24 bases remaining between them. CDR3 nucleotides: TGTGCCAGCAGTTTGAGCAGGGCGGACCCGTCTAGAGGGCAGTACTTC. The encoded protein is CASSLSRADPSRGQYF.